Listed below are T cell receptor beta chains from one sample, sequenced in a study of cytomegalovirus exposure and HLA in healthy donors. Data came from immunoSEQ multiplex PCR; TCRdb stores just in-frame clones and leaves some out. This table holds more than 100,000 clones, roughly 80% found once. Input material: PBMCs. These receptors all come from a middle-aged woman in good health and CMV-seropositive. Each CDR3 is given without its conserved first and last residue. The order of the fields is V gene, CDR3 length, J gene, CDR3 protein.

TRBV19	15	TRBJ2-1	ASSIVNPGLAGDEQF
TRBV19	14	TRBJ2-2	EFFKTATDNTGELF
TRBV5-1	14	TRBJ2-7	ASSTQTGGRSNEQY
TRBV6-4	12	TRBJ2-1	ASAGTPIADEQF
TRBV7-6	15	TRBJ2-2	ASSSSTFAGGTGELF
TRBV30	12	TRBJ2-3	AWSKLAGGDTQY
TRBV2	13	TRBJ1-1	ASRDWGQGNTEAF
TRBV4-2	12	TRBJ1-5	ASSQEQAAQPQH
TRBV19	11	TRBJ1-5	ASAYRVSQPQH
TRBV19	11	TRBJ1-3	ASRSGAGNTIY
TRBV9	14	TRBJ2-3	ASSPPGLARTDTQY
TRBV29-1	12	TRBJ1-1	SVEDVATSTEAF
TRBV11-3	11	TRBJ2-7	ASRVQGAGEQY
TRBV4-3	14	TRBJ1-3	ASSQDRVGSGNTIY
TRBV19	14	TRBJ2-3	ASSPGTSGFTDTQY
TRBV15	14	TRBJ2-7	ATSRDPRGSSYEQY
TRBV15	13	TRBJ1-1	ATSRGEGRRTEAF
TRBV29-1	11	TRBJ2-5	SVTGTAEETQY
TRBV5-1	13	TRBJ1-4	ASSSGGLGNEKLF
TRBV6-5	10	TRBJ2-5	ASSTSDGGVY
TRBV9	12	TRBJ2-2	ASSVSQRSGELF
TRBV4-2	14	TRBJ1-1	ASSQGMGQGPSEAF
TRBV5-1	12	TRBJ2-5	ASSLGGWRETQY
TRBV6-1	13	TRBJ1-1	ASSEVAGGHTEAF
TRBV5-8	13	TRBJ1-5	ASRPGGYSNQPQH
TRBV20-1	9	TRBJ1-5	SAREQGALH